What follows are 19 T cell receptor beta chains derived from one specimen sequenced in a study of cytomegalovirus exposure and HLA in healthy donors. Measured with immunoSEQ multiplex PCR; TCRdb has only the in-frame clones, and not every one. The data show about 330,000 clones, roughly 90% seen once. Sequencing was performed on PBMCs. These TCRs come from a woman in her thirties in good health and CMV-seropositive.

Turning to this clone: The sample holds other DNA sequences that translate to the same CDR3. The chain is built from TRBV5-4 and TRBJ1-5, with D possibly being TRBD1 (6 bases). The CDR3 length is 13 residues. The ends were cut back, 0 bases at V and 7 bases at J, with 8 bases in the middle. Germline V gives CDR1 SGHNT, CDR2 YYREEE (reference sequence). As DNA, the CDR3 is TGTGCCAGCAGCTTGGCAGGGGACCAGCCCCAGCATTTT. Translated, it gives CASSLAGDQPQHF.

The V and J genes are TRBV6-5 and TRBJ2-5; D is undetermined. Trimming took 5 bases from V and 4 from J, leaving 8 bases between them. CDR1 is MNHEY, CDR2 SVGAGI, per germline. The CDR3 is 12 residues long. The CDR3 nucleotides are TGTGCCAGCAGTACAAGAGGAGAGACCCAGTACTTC. The encoded protein is CASSTRGETQYF.

This clone was counted between two and nine times. An end of the junction differs from the germline gene, which may be a read error. This rearrangement joins TRBV2 to TRBJ1-5; possible D gene TRBD1, 5 bases. The CDR3 covers 14 residues. Germline V CDR1 and CDR2: SNHLY, FYNNEI. Here the CDR3 DNA reads TGTGCCAGCAGGGAAGACAGTAGCAATCAGCCCCAGCATTTT. Amino acid sequence: CASREDSSNQPQHF.

This chain connects TRBV2 to TRBJ1-4; D unclear. This CDR3 is 13 amino acids long. The V and J ends lost 6 bases and 3 bases respectively, with 8 bases between them. Germline lookup yields CDR1 SNHLY and CDR2 FYNNEI. Here the CDR3 reads CASSRRANEKLFF. The CDR3 coding sequence is TGTGCCAGCAGCCGACGGGCTAATGAAAAACTGTTTTTT.

This rearrangement joins TRBV10-1 to TRBJ2-4; no firm D call. Trimming took off 6 bases at V and 0 bases at J, with 9 bases between the two ends. This CDR3 is built from 14 residues. Germline assignment: CDR1 WNHNN and CDR2 SYGVQD (reference sequence). CDR3 protein: CASRAKRAKNIQYF. In DNA form, the CDR3 reads TGCGCCAGCAGGGCGAAGAGAGCCAAAAACATTCAGTACTTC.

This chain connects TRBV9 to TRBJ1-2, with 8 positions matching TRBD1. V lost 3 bases, J lost 7 bases, and 17 bases stayed unmatched. Germline V gene data show CDR1 as SGDLS and CDR2 as YYNGEE. The CDR3 length is 17 residues. The CDR3 region has the DNA TGTGCCAGCAGCGGACGGACAGGGCCAGGTCCCGTGGGTGGCTACACCTTC. It is translated as CASSGRTGPGPVGGYTF.

The chain uses TRBV4-3 and TRBJ1-1; D not resolved. The CDR3 is 14 amino acids. Trimming took 0 bases from V and 7 from J, leaving 12 bases between them. Looked up from germline, CDR1 is LGHNA and CDR2 is YSLEER. The CDR3 is CASSQDSRLNEAFF. As DNA, the CDR3 is TGCGCCAGCAGCCAAGACTCCAGGCTCAATGAAGCTTTCTTT.

The chain carries TRBV7-3 and TRBJ1-3; D is ambiguous. The CDR3 is 13 amino acids. Germline V gene sequence: CDR1 SGHTA, CDR2 FQGTGA. V lost 4 bases and J lost 1, with 5 bases in between. CDR3 residues: CASSSGSGNTIYF. Written as DNA, the CDR3 is TGTGCCAGCAGCTCGGGGTCTGGAAACACCATATATTTT.

J is TRBJ2-7 and V is TRBV6-6; 8 bases are a match to TRBD1. The V gene's germline CDR1 is MNHNY and CDR2 SVGAGI (reference sequence). CDR3 length equals 16 residues. The ends lost 5 bases at V and 6 bases at J; junction bases unmatched: 15. The CDR3 region has the DNA TGTGCCAGCAGTCCGGACAGGGAGTGGTCCTACGCCGAGCAGTACTTC. It is translated as CASSPDREWSYAEQYF.

V is TRBV7-2 and J is TRBJ2-7; 7 bases are a match to TRBD1. V dropped 5 bases and J dropped 1; count of bases not matched to a gene: 8. This CDR3 has 15 amino acids. Germline lookup yields CDR1 SGHTA and CDR2 FQGNSA. The CDR3, as DNA: TGTGCCAGCAGCCTCCGGACAGGCGTTTCCTACGAGCAGTACTTC. Translating it yields CASSLRTGVSYEQYF.

The V call is TRBV5-1, the J call TRBJ1-2, with 8 nucleotides matching TRBD1. The trim removed 0 bases at V and 0 bases at J, leaving 10 bases unmatched. This CDR3 has 18 amino acids. Germline CDR1 reads SGHRS; CDR2 reads YFSETQ. CDR3 sequence (DNA): TGCGCCAGCAGCTTGGACGGGACAGGAGTCGGAGCTAACTATGGCTACACCTTC. This translates into CASSLDGTGVGANYGYTF.

In this sample, this clone turned up once. V is TRBV27 and J is TRBJ1-2, with 9 bases aligning to TRBD1. Germline trimming cut 1 base from V and 5 bases from J; bases unmatched to any gene: 17. The CDR3 is 19 residues long. Germline assignment: CDR1 MNHEY and CDR2 SMNVEV (reference sequence). The CDR3, as DNA: TGTGCCAGCAGTTTATACGGGACAGGGAGGGAGCTCCTACGATATGGCTACACCTTC. Protein product: CASSLYGTGRELLRYGYTF.

The chain carries TRBV29-1 and TRBJ2-7; maybe TRBD2 (6 bases). Germline V gene sequence: CDR1 SQVTM, CDR2 ANQGSEA. The CDR3 covers 13 residues. V was shortened by 0 bases and J by 2 bases, with 8 bases between the two germline ends. The CDR3 nucleotides are TGCAGCGTTGAAGAGCGGGGCCCCTACGAGCAGTACTTC. It codes for CSVEERGPYEQYF.

The chain has TRBV19 and TRBJ2-6, with D possibly TRBD1 on 6 matching bases. Trimming left V 6 bases short and J 0 bases short, with 27 bases between. Germline loops: CDR1 LNHDA, CDR2 SQIVND (reference sequence). The CDR3 spans 21 residues. The CDR3 DNA is TGTGCCAGTAGCGACTCCCTCCCCAGGGGAAGGGCCTTCTCTGGGGCCAACGTCCTGACTTTC. Protein: CASSDSLPRGRAFSGANVLTF.

This chain joins TRBV6-5 and TRBJ2-5; D is undetermined. This CDR3 is built from 15 residues. Germline assignment: CDR1 MNHEY and CDR2 SVGAGI. The ends were cut back, 0 bases at V and 2 bases at J, with 10 bases in the middle. The CDR3 DNA reads as TGTGCCAGCAGTTACTCTTCGCCAGGACAAGAGACCCAGTACTTC. Translated, it gives CASSYSSPGQETQYF.

The chain is built from TRBV18 and TRBJ2-3; 11 bases match TRBD2. There are 16 residues in the CDR3. Losses at the gene ends were 4 bases for V and 3 bases for J; bases not matched to a gene: 6. Germline V gene sequence: CDR1 KGHSH, CDR2 LQKENI. CDR3 sequence (DNA): TGTGCCAGCTCACTTATTACTAGCGGGAGTACAGATACGCAGTATTTT. Residues: CASSLITSGSTDTQYF.

The rearrangement links TRBV6-1 to TRBJ1-2, with 7 bases that match TRBD1. The CDR3 contains 13 residues. The V segment lost 6 bases and the J segment 2 bases; nucleotides outside the gene matches: 3. CDR1 and CDR2 from the germline V gene are MNHNS and SASEGT. The CDR3 DNA reads as TGTGCCAGCAGGACACAGGGGAACTATGGCTACACCTTC. Residues: CASRTQGNYGYTF.

Only one count was recorded for this clone. The J gene is TRBJ2-1, the V gene TRBV2; D not resolved. CDR1 is SNHLY and CDR2 is FYNNEI in the germline V gene. The length of the CDR3 is 15 residues. V was pared by 0 bases and J by 9 bases, with 15 bases between. CDR3 sequence: CASSEALAGQGEQFF. The CDR3 DNA follows: TGTGCCAGCAGTGAAGCATTGGCAGGCCAAGGTGAGCAGTTCTTC.

V usage is TRBV19 and J usage is TRBJ2-2; 9 positions match TRBD2. The CDR3 runs 16 residues. The V gene end was trimmed by 6 bases and the J gene end by 0 bases; junction bases not matched to a gene: 5. In germline, CDR1 is LNHDA, CDR2 SQIVND (reference sequence). CDR3 sequence reads: CASRVSGGANTGELFF. The CDR3 DNA reads TGTGCCAGTAGGGTTAGCGGGGGCGCGAACACCGGGGAGCTGTTTTTT.